Reported below is one T cell receptor beta chain. Its antigen is not known. This CDR3 has 14 residues. The germline CDR1 and CDR2 sequences are MNHEY and SVGAGI. The V segment lost 4 bases and the J segment 11 bases; nucleotides outside the gene matches: 13. The study sequenced cultured CD4+ T cell DNA using the Oncomine TCR Beta short-read assay. TCRdb analysed the PCR reads with MiXCR anew, one entry per CDR3 protein. The profile shows 27,000 or so distinct CDR3 sequences, over 45% of them singletons. Treatment described: approximately 9-day PBMC culture with coronavirus spike peptide pools or control peptides (ViraFEST assay). Expanded clonotypes were found by TCR sequencing after peptide-pool stimulation (ViraFEST). The record originates from a study of vaccination and CD4 T cells after COVID-19. At the level of the study: Median draw time for post-COVID samples was 80 to 110 days post-diagnosis (range 35 to 161). Cellular stimulation was performed using overlapping spike peptides derived from SARS-CoV-2, HCoV-NL63, HCoV-OC43 and HCoV-229E. The study, taken as a whole, reports: Vaccine-specific clones numbering 304 of 307 showed spike mono-reactivity in convalescent patients.

This clonotype was obtained from a human donor who had recovered from COVID-19. The specimen sequenced was CD4+ T cells from blood, cultured in vitro. The V gene is TRBV6-5, the J gene TRBJ1-1, with 7 bases aligning to TRBD1. CDR3 bases: TGTGCCAGCAGTTCCTGGACAGGTACTATGGCGGCTTTCTTT. Its translation is CASSSWTGTMAAFF.